This entry describes one T cell receptor (beta chain). Its target is unknown. The data belong to a study of cytomegalovirus exposure and HLA in healthy donors. Study context: Later analysis reported that the roughly 120 validation repertoires shared the platform of the approximately 670 first-cohort repertoires. Study-wide results and caveats: 164 TCR beta chains were listed as cytomegalovirus-associated.

Separate from the roughly 720-subject first cohort, the approximately 130-subject validation cohort was the one that the donors belonged to. V lost 1 base, J lost 6 bases, and 10 bases stayed unmatched. From germline, CDR1 is SGHVS and CDR2 FNYEAQ. This CDR3 region has 16 residues. Only in-frame clones appear in the TCRdb table, and some are missing; sequencing was by immunoSEQ multiplex PCR. The sample yields roughly 120,000 clones, 85% seen once. Specimen: PBMCs. The V and J genes are TRBV7-6 and TRBJ2-3, with TRBD2 matching over 7 bases. The TCR was taken from a woman aged 25 to 39 in good health and CMV-seronegative. This CDR3 is CASSLGGAGLGDTQYF. The CDR3 coding sequence is TGTGCCAGCAGCTTAGGGGGAGCGGGGCTCGGGGATACGCAGTATTTT.